The rows below give T cell receptor beta chains drawn from one sample of a study of beta chain features in type 1 diabetes. Assay used: immunoSEQ multiplex PCR; TCRdb lists only in-frame clones, some missing. The table records a few hundred thousand clones, over 12% of them present only once. Sequencing used naive CD4+ T cells from blood. The source is a woman under 30 in good health. The CDR3 runs from the conserved cysteine through the conserved F or W. Fields, in order: V gene, D gene, J gene, clone size, CDR3 DNA, CDR3 protein. D genes are given only for firm matches. A row's size may be missing; if present it is once, few, many or a size class.

v_call: TRBV19
d_call: TRBD1
j_call: TRBJ2-1
clone_size: .
cdr3_nt: TGTGCCACCTCCGCCGGGACAGGTAACAATGAGCAGTTCTTC
cdr3_aa: CATSAGTGNNEQFF

v_call: TRBV25-1
d_call: .
j_call: TRBJ1-1
clone_size: few
cdr3_nt: TGTGCCAGCAGCAGGGGACGTGAAGCTTTCTTT
cdr3_aa: CASSRGREAFF

v_call: TRBV2
d_call: TRBD1
j_call: TRBJ2-7
clone_size: .
cdr3_nt: TGTGCCAGCAAGAGGACAGGGGGCTCCCCCGGCGAGCAGTACTTC
cdr3_aa: CASKRTGGSPGEQYF

v_call: TRBV28
d_call: TRBD2
j_call: TRBJ2-1
clone_size: .
cdr3_nt: TGTGCCAGCAGTTTGGGCGGGAGAGCATATGAGCAGTTCTTC
cdr3_aa: CASSLGGRAYEQFF

v_call: TRBV18
d_call: .
j_call: TRBJ1-1
clone_size: .
cdr3_nt: TGTGCCAGCTCACCACCGGGAGGGGCGAACACTGAAGCTTTCTTT
cdr3_aa: CASSPPGGANTEAFF

v_call: TRBV11-1
d_call: TRBD1
j_call: TRBJ2-1
clone_size: few
cdr3_nt: TGTGCCAGCAGCTCAAGACAGGGGGAGTGGAATGAGCAGTTCTTC
cdr3_aa: CASSSRQGEWNEQFF

v_call: TRBV30
d_call: .
j_call: TRBJ1-1
clone_size: .
cdr3_nt: TGTGCCTGGAGTGTATTCGGGGGGGGTGAAGCTTTCTTT
cdr3_aa: CAWSVFGGGEAFF

v_call: TRBV28
d_call: TRBD1
j_call: TRBJ2-7
clone_size: few
cdr3_nt: TGTGCCAGCAGTCCGCACAGGGGAGTGGCCGAGCAGTACTTC
cdr3_aa: CASSPHRGVAEQYF

v_call: TRBV11-2
d_call: .
j_call: TRBJ2-7
clone_size: .
cdr3_nt: TGTGCCAGCAGCTCGACTAGTGGGGTCTACGAGCAGTACTTC
cdr3_aa: CASSSTSGVYEQYF

v_call: TRBV29-1
d_call: .
j_call: TRBJ1-5
clone_size: few
cdr3_nt: TGCAGCGTTGCGAGGGTGCGCGGCCAGCCCCAGCATTTT
cdr3_aa: CSVARVRGQPQHF

v_call: TRBV19
d_call: .
j_call: TRBJ1-1
clone_size: .
cdr3_nt: TGTGCCAGTAGCGCACAGGCCTTGAACACTGAAGCTTTCTTT
cdr3_aa: CASSAQALNTEAFF

v_call: TRBV9
d_call: .
j_call: TRBJ2-1
clone_size: once
cdr3_nt: TGTGCCAGCAGCGGGGCGGACTGGATTAACAATGAGCAGTTCTTC
cdr3_aa: CASSGADWINNEQFF

v_call: TRBV28
d_call: .
j_call: TRBJ2-3
clone_size: once
cdr3_nt: TGTGCCATCCCGAGGGAGAGGACAGATACGCAGTATTTT
cdr3_aa: CAIPRERTDTQYF

v_call: TRBV5-6
d_call: TRBD1
j_call: TRBJ2-7
clone_size: .
cdr3_nt: TGTGCCAGCAGTAATTCCCTGCCGGGACAGAGGTCCGAGCAGTACTTC
cdr3_aa: CASSNSLPGQRSEQYF

v_call: TRBV6-5
d_call: .
j_call: TRBJ2-1
clone_size: .
cdr3_nt: TGTGCCAGCACTAGCTACAATGAGCAGTTCTTC
cdr3_aa: CASTSYNEQFF

v_call: TRBV30
d_call: TRBD2
j_call: TRBJ2-7
clone_size: few
cdr3_nt: TGTGCCTGGAGTGCCAGCCACAGTAGCGGGAGTCAAACCTACGAGCAGTACTTC
cdr3_aa: CAWSASHSSGSQTYEQYF

v_call: TRBV27
d_call: .
j_call: TRBJ2-2
clone_size: few
cdr3_nt: TGTGCCAGCAGTTCCCGGACTAACACCGGGGAGCTGTTTTTT
cdr3_aa: CASSSRTNTGELFF

v_call: TRBV9
d_call: .
j_call: TRBJ2-5
clone_size: few
cdr3_nt: TGTGCCAGCAGCGTACAAACTTACCAAGAGACCCAGTACTTC
cdr3_aa: CASSVQTYQETQYF

v_call: TRBV21-1
d_call: .
j_call: TRBJ2-7
clone_size: .
cdr3_nt: TGTGCCAGCAGCAAAAGGGAGGCGTGGACTCAACAAAGGTACGAGCAGTACTTC
cdr3_aa: CASSKREAWTQQRYEQYF

v_call: TRBV9
d_call: .
j_call: TRBJ1-2
clone_size: few
cdr3_nt: TGTGCCAGCAGACCTATAACTATCTATGGCTACACCTTC
cdr3_aa: CASRPITIYGYTF

v_call: TRBV7-9
d_call: .
j_call: TRBJ2-7
clone_size: .
cdr3_nt: TGTGCCAGCAGCATTCGGACAGCCACCTACGAGCAGTACTTC
cdr3_aa: CASSIRTATYEQYF

v_call: TRBV6-5
d_call: .
j_call: TRBJ1-5
clone_size: few
cdr3_nt: TGTGCCAGCAGCCAAGGGACAACCCAGCCCCAGCATTTT
cdr3_aa: CASSQGTTQPQHF

v_call: TRBV23-1
d_call: TRBD1
j_call: TRBJ2-1
clone_size: .
cdr3_nt: TGCGCCAGCAACGACAGGGTTATTTCATCAACCTACAATGAGCAGTTCTTC
cdr3_aa: CASNDRVISSTYNEQFF

v_call: TRBV7-2
d_call: .
j_call: TRBJ1-1
clone_size: few
cdr3_nt: TGTGCCAGCAGCGTACTGCGGAACACTGAAGCTTTCTTT
cdr3_aa: CASSVLRNTEAFF

v_call: TRBV9
d_call: .
j_call: TRBJ1-2
clone_size: few
cdr3_nt: TGTGCCAGCAGCGCATCAGGGCATGGCTACACCTTC
cdr3_aa: CASSASGHGYTF

v_call: TRBV5-1
d_call: TRBD1
j_call: TRBJ2-7
clone_size: .
cdr3_nt: TGCGCCAGCGACCCGGGACAGGGTCACGAGCAGTACTTC
cdr3_aa: CASDPGQGHEQYF

v_call: TRBV5-4
d_call: .
j_call: TRBJ2-5
clone_size: few
cdr3_nt: TGTGCCAGCAGCTCCAAAGGGGCCGGAGAGACCCAGTACTTC
cdr3_aa: CASSSKGAGETQYF

v_call: TRBV18
d_call: .
j_call: TRBJ2-1
clone_size: .
cdr3_nt: TGTGCCAGCTCCCTGACCCAGGGGCTTTCGGATGAGCAGTTCTTC
cdr3_aa: CASSLTQGLSDEQFF

v_call: TRBV7-9
d_call: .
j_call: TRBJ1-5
clone_size: few
cdr3_nt: TGTGCCAGCAGCCAGAGCGGGGGCGGCAATCAGCCCCAGCATTTT
cdr3_aa: CASSQSGGGNQPQHF

v_call: TRBV19
d_call: TRBD2
j_call: TRBJ2-3
clone_size: .
cdr3_nt: TGTGCCAGTAGTTGGACTAGCGGGAGGGATACGCAGTATTTT
cdr3_aa: CASSWTSGRDTQYF

v_call: TRBV6-5
d_call: .
j_call: TRBJ2-1
clone_size: .
cdr3_nt: TGTGCCAGCAGTTACGGGACTTCTTACAATGAGCAGTTCTTC
cdr3_aa: CASSYGTSYNEQFF

v_call: TRBV10-3
d_call: TRBD2
j_call: TRBJ2-7
clone_size: .
cdr3_nt: TGTGCCATCAGGTCTAGCGGGAGGACCAACGAGCAGTACTTC
cdr3_aa: CAIRSSGRTNEQYF

v_call: TRBV30
d_call: TRBD2
j_call: TRBJ2-1
clone_size: .
cdr3_nt: TGTGCCTGGAGTCCCTTTGGGCGGGAGGGATCCAATGAGCAGTTCTTC
cdr3_aa: CAWSPFGREGSNEQFF

v_call: TRBV11-1
d_call: TRBD1
j_call: TRBJ1-4
clone_size: .
cdr3_nt: TGTGCCAGCAGCCTCCGGGACAGTCGTGGAGGACTGTTTTTT
cdr3_aa: CASSLRDSRGGLFF

v_call: TRBV30
d_call: TRBD1
j_call: TRBJ1-5
clone_size: .
cdr3_nt: TGTGCCTGGAGCCGGGACAGCAGTTATCAGCCCCAGCATTTT
cdr3_aa: CAWSRDSSYQPQHF

v_call: TRBV28
d_call: .
j_call: TRBJ2-3
clone_size: few
cdr3_nt: TGTGCCAGCAGTCCTGGCCACACAGATACGCAGTATTTT
cdr3_aa: CASSPGHTDTQYF

v_call: TRBV15
d_call: .
j_call: TRBJ2-1
clone_size: .
cdr3_nt: TGTGCCACCAGCAGAGATATGGGGGGAACCTACAATGAGCAGTTCTTC
cdr3_aa: CATSRDMGGTYNEQFF

v_call: TRBV11-2
d_call: .
j_call: TRBJ2-5
clone_size: few
cdr3_nt: TGTGCCAGCGGACAGTCGGGGGAGACCCAGTACTTC
cdr3_aa: CASGQSGETQYF

v_call: TRBV4-3
d_call: .
j_call: TRBJ2-7
clone_size: few
cdr3_nt: TGCGCCAGCAGCCAGGGACTGGGCCCCTACGAGCAGTACTTC
cdr3_aa: CASSQGLGPYEQYF

v_call: TRBV7-2
d_call: TRBD2
j_call: TRBJ2-1
clone_size: .
cdr3_nt: TGTGCCAGCAGCTCGCAGCGGGGCGCCTACAATGAGCAGTTCTTC
cdr3_aa: CASSSQRGAYNEQFF